This paragraph covers one TCR beta chain sequence. The antigen remains undetermined. This CDR3 has 13 residues. V was shortened by 2 bases and J by 6 bases, with 10 bases between the two germline ends. Germline CDR1 MNHNS, CDR2 SASEGT. The record originates from a study of post-analysis software for immune sequencing data. Prepared libraries of TCR beta cDNA carried unique molecular identifiers. One entry per CDR3 protein results from TCRdb running MiXCR on the PCR reads. The data contain roughly 730,000 distinct CDR3 sequences, roughly 27% of them singletons. Study-level findings and limits: TRBV segments more frequent in patients than in controls numbered roughly 5 and included TRBV5-6, TRBV5-1 and TRBV20-1. Diversity measured as normalized Chao1 was significantly lower in multiple sclerosis patients than in controls.

Source material: blood. The receptor was derived from a girl aged 5-17 years with multiple sclerosis. The V and J genes are TRBV6-1 and TRBJ1-1; D uncertain. CDR3 residues: CASSENLGPEAFF. The CDR3 nucleotides are TGTGCCAGCAGTGAAAACCTTGGGCCTGAAGCTTTCTTT.